This is a list of T cell receptor beta chains from one sample in a study of T cells after yellow fever vaccination. TCRdb independently ran MiXCR on the 5' RACE reads; one entry per CDR3 protein. The table shows 200,000 to 300,000 distinct CDR3 sequences, with 6.9% occurring only once. The input for sequencing was CD4+ T cells sorted from PBMCs, taken 15 days after the yellow fever booster vaccination. The receptors were sampled from a man aged 25 to 40 who received the YFV17D yellow fever vaccine. Each CDR3 is given with its conserved first and last residue. Each record gives: J gene, V gene, CDR3 protein.

TRBJ1-2 TRBV29-1 CSVEDQRGYGYTF
TRBJ2-1 TRBV4-3 CASSQDRSSGRPTYNEQFF
TRBJ2-1 TRBV3-1 CASSSSSGGRPYNEQFF
TRBJ2-3 TRBV20-1 CSAPTGRLSTDTQYF
TRBJ2-5 TRBV10-3 CAISGGGGETQYF
TRBJ2-3 TRBV20-1 CSAGGDSSSTDTQYF
TRBJ1-1 TRBV5-4 CASSEEGGNTQAFF
TRBJ2-1 TRBV15 CATSLDLGDEQFF
TRBJ1-1 TRBV6-1 CASIGGTGGRTEAFF
TRBJ2-1 TRBV11-2 CASSFTWDHYNEQFF
TRBJ2-7 TRBV7-2 CASSSSAAYEQYF
TRBJ2-5 TRBV5-1 CASSLPNQGIETQYF
TRBJ2-1 TRBV5-1 CASSYHLGPAGTYNEQFF
TRBJ2-2 TRBV6-2/TRBV6-3 CASSYVGTGELFF
TRBJ1-2 TRBV20-1 CSASERGVGTSYGYTF
TRBJ2-2 TRBV10-3 CAISQSGELFF
TRBJ2-6 TRBV12-3/TRBV12-4 CATTSGANVLTF
TRBJ2-7 TRBV20-1 CSERTSGSYEQYF
TRBJ1-4 TRBV6-1 CASTLLPINEKLFF
TRBJ2-2 TRBV24-1 CATSGHRGGTGELFF
TRBJ2-7 TRBV7-2 CASSLRPGPEQYF
TRBJ2-7 TRBV28 CASSLDREDYEQYF
TRBJ1-2 TRBV7-2 CASSLGRAANGYTF
TRBJ2-7 TRBV6-2/TRBV6-3 CASSKPQDYEQYF
TRBJ2-1 TRBV5-1 CASSLGGVAYNEQFF
TRBJ2-3 TRBV10-3 CATGTSDRGDTQYF
TRBJ1-5 TRBV29-1 CSVGDGSNKQPQHF
TRBJ2-7 TRBV2 CASSGLDEQYF
TRBJ2-1 TRBV7-3 CASSLRLTSGRARGNEQFF
TRBJ2-5 TRBV20-1 CSAREDRKETQYF
TRBJ1-5 TRBV20-1 CSARVDRGAQRAQHF
TRBJ2-7 TRBV7-8 CASSLSRVAGFYEQYF
TRBJ2-7 TRBV12-3/TRBV12-4 CASSLGVGGEQYF
TRBJ1-1 TRBV23-1 CASSQSDNLNTEAFF
TRBJ2-3 TRBV7-2 CASSLSLSQTQYF
TRBJ1-4 TRBV5-6 CASSLADGEKLFF
TRBJ2-2 TRBV6-2/TRBV6-3 CASSWLRHRGELFF
TRBJ1-5 TRBV20-1 CSAREDSNQPQHF
TRBJ2-5 TRBV19 CASSTTSGRFETQYF
TRBJ2-7 TRBV20-1 CSADRRTGSYEQYF
TRBJ2-5 TRBV5-1 CASSPGLAETQYF
TRBJ2-1 TRBV5-4 CASSLRLSREQFF
TRBJ2-5 TRBV6-1 CASRRKTGPQETQYF
TRBJ2-1 TRBV7-6 CASSQRLAGGTLYNEQFF
TRBJ2-7 TRBV20-1 CSAPTGHYEQYF
TRBJ2-1 TRBV20-1 CSARDRIFSNEQFF
TRBJ1-2 TRBV20-1 CSARDRGFGGYTF
TRBJ2-3 TRBV7-9 CASSPRESGSSDTQYF
TRBJ2-3 TRBV10-3 CAMKAVSSTDTQYF
TRBJ1-6 TRBV5-1 CASSSETGIGSPLHF
TRBJ1-2 TRBV6-5 CASSSNRAGGYTF
TRBJ1-1 TRBV4-3 CASSQVGGLGEAFF
TRBJ2-2 TRBV5-5 CASSPLMWGTGELFF
TRBJ1-2 TRBV7-2 CASSLTGTGTGYGYTF